This T cell receptor beta chain was profiled in a study of blood T cell repertoires in COVID-19. This CDR3 is 12 amino acids long. Trimming cost V 5 bases and J 5 bases, with 9 bases left between them. TCRdb's copy holds only in-frame clones and misses some; the assay was immunoSEQ multiplex PCR. The data hold 97,000 or so clones, with approximately 90% observed a single time. The sequence came from a man aged 55 to 69 with acute or convalescent COVID-19. This chain connects TRBV12-3 or TRBV12-4 to TRBJ1-1; no clear D gene. The sequencing input was peripheral blood. CDR3 sequence: CASSSRWTEAFF. The CDR3 bases are TGTGCCAGCAGTAGCAGGTGGACTGAAGCTTTCTTT.